Included here is one T cell receptor beta chain sequence, with context. Other DNA sequences in the sample encode the same CDR3. The data are from a study of blood T cell repertoires in COVID-19. Study background: Sample material is recorded as cDNA or gDNA derived from T cells, B-cell-depleted T cells, or PBMCs.

The CDR3 consists of 18 residues. With 0 bases removed from V and 10 bases from J, the gap between germline ends came to 24 bases. Looked up from germline, CDR1 is MGHRA and CDR2 is YSYEKL. Under the authors' procedure: Amplification with reference gene primers provided the estimates of nucleated cell counts. The table came from immunoSEQ multiplex PCR; TCRdb's copy has only in-frame clones and leaves some out. That table gives V, J and clone size, and the DNA gave D and trimming. The repertoire holds about 160,000 clones, 90% to 95% seen once, with 0.5% to 0.55% in the top ten. This chain joins TRBV4-1 and TRBJ1-4, with D possibly matching TRBD1 (5 bases). This TCR was sampled from a man between 50 and 59 years old with acute or convalescent COVID-19. The specimen sequenced was peripheral blood. The CDR3 loop reads CASSQDPSDAGSVGKLFF. The CDR3 nucleotides are TGCGCCAGCAGCCAAGACCCCTCCGACGCAGGGTCCGTTGGAAAACTGTTTTTT.